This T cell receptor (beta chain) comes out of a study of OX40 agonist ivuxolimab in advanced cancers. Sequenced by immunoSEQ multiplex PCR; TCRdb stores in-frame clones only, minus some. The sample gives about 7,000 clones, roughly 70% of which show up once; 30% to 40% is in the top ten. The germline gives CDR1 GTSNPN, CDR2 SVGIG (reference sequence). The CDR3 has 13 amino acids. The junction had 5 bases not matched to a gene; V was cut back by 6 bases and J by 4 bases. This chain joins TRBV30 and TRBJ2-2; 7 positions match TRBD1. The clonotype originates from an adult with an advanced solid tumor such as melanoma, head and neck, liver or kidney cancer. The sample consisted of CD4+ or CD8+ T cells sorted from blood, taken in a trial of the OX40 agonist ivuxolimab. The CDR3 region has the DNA TGTGCCTGTTTGACAGGGATCACCGGGGAGCTGTTTTTT. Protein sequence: CACLTGITGELFF.